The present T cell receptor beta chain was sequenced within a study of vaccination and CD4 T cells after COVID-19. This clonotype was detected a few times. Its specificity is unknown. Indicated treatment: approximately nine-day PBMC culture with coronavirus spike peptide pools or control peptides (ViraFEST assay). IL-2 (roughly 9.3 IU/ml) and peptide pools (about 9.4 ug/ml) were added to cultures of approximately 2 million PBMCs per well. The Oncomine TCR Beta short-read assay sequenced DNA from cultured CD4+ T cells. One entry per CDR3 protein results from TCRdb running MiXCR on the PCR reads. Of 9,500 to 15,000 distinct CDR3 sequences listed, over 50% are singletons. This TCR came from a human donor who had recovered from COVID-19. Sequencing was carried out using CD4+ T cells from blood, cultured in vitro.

In nucleotides, the CDR3 is TGTGCCAGCAGCCGCATTGACAGGGGAAGCCAAGAGACCCAGTACTTC. Amino acid sequence: CASSRIDRGSQETQYF. The genes are TRBV7-8 and TRBJ2-5; TRBD1 aligns across 8 bases. The germline gives CDR1 SGHVS, CDR2 FQNEAQ. The CDR3 spans 16 residues. J was trimmed by 1 base and V by 5 bases; bases with no gene match: 9.